Detailed here is one T cell receptor beta chain. Its antigen is unknown. This record belongs to a study of T cell clonotyping in hematopoietic cell transplantation. Study-wide results and caveats: No sorting was done, leaving CD4 and CD8 contributions mixed. After transplant, recipient diversity fell while pathologically expanded clonotypes grew through day 180. Graft donor and pretransplant recipient Inverse Simpson Index values predicted broader posttransplant TCR diversity.

TCRdb's copy holds only in-frame clones and misses some; the assay was immunoSEQ multiplex PCR. The sample lists approximately 41,000 clones; 95% were seen once. The TCR originated in a man under 40 in good health. Some clones in this sample may be carry-over from other donors' samples. Material: peripheral blood mononuclear cells.

The CDR3 DNA reads as TGTGCCAGCAGTGAGGGCCACACTACGGCTTTCTTT. Translation: CASSEGHTTAFF. The V gene is TRBV2, the J gene TRBJ1-1; D gene uncertain. The CDR3 loop spans 12 amino acids. V lost 3 bases and J lost 11, with 13 bases in between. In germline, CDR1 is SNHLY, CDR2 FYNNEI.